The 4 T cell receptor beta chains listed next were all sequenced from one sample in a study of shared clonotypes between healthy human individuals (dated by TCRdb to about 2020). For the CD8 naive samples, CD45RO-negative cells were positively selected for CCR7, yielding a CD45RA+CCR7+ population from which TemRA cells were excluded. The library came from the immunoSEQ multiplex PCR assay. Held by TCRdb, this immuneACCESS table contains in-frame sequences only and omits some clones. Under half of the omission traces to an unresolved V gene where checked; the cause of the rest is unknown. The sample records 2 million to 2.5 million clones, about 95% of which are singletons. The ten largest clones add up to approximately 1.2% of the sample. Material for sequencing was naive CD8+ T cells sorted from blood. In the paper's terms, the cell subset or site label means: CD45RA+CCR7+. The receptors were gathered from a young man in good health.

As to this clone: This sample includes further DNA sequences coding for the same CDR3. This rearrangement joins TRBV2 to TRBJ2-7; D possibly corresponds to TRBD1 (5 bases). Germline V gene lookup returns CDR1 SNHLY and CDR2 FYNNEI. Deletions cut 4 bases from V and 0 bases from J, with 13 bases between. The CDR3 runs 15 residues. The CDR3 DNA sequence: TGTGCCAGCAGTGTAGGGCAGGGAAGCTCCTACGAGCAGTACTTC. Translating gives CASSVGQGSSYEQYF.

J is TRBJ2-7 and V is TRBV13; 8 nucleotides agree with TRBD2. With V trimmed by 3 bases and J by 5 bases, 9 bases remained unmatched. Germline V gene data show CDR1 as PRHDT and CDR2 as FYEKMQ (reference sequence). This CDR3 comprises 15 residues. CDR3 sequence reads: CASSLRGEGSHEQYF. CDR3 sequence (DNA): TGTGCCAGCAGCTTGCGGGGGGAGGGGTCCCACGAGCAGTACTTC.

V is TRBV27 and J is TRBJ2-7, with 11 bases lining up with TRBD1. The CDR3 runs 13 residues. Trimming at V came to 4 bases and at J to 5 bases, leaving 1 base not matched to a gene. From germline, CDR1 is MNHEY and CDR2 SMNVEV (reference sequence). The CDR3 bases are TGTGCCAGCAGTTGGACAGGGGGCGACGAGCAGTACTTC. It yields the protein CASSWTGGDEQYF.

This clone was counted once. The V call is TRBV5-1, the J call TRBJ1-1, with a possible D match to TRBD1 (5 bases). V was shortened by 0 bases and J by 4 bases, with 13 bases between the two germline ends. Germline assignment: CDR1 SGHRS and CDR2 YFSETQ. The CDR3 totals 15 residues. CDR3 in amino acids: CASSLDQGWGTEAFF. The CDR3 nucleotides read TGCGCCAGCAGCTTGGACCAGGGATGGGGCACTGAAGCTTTCTTT.